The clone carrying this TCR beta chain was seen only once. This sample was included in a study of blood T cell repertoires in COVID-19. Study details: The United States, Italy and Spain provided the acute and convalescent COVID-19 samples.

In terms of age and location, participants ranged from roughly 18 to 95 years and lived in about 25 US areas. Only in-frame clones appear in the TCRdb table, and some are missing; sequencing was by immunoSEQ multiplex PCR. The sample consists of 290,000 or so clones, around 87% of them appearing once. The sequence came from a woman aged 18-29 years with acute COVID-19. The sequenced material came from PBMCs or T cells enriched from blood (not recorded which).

The CDR3, as DNA: TGTGCCAGCAGAATGGACAGCCGGGGCTACACCTTC. This gives the protein CASRMDSRGYTF. This chain links TRBV2 with TRBJ1-2, with a tentative D call TRBD1 (6 bases). Germline CDR1 SNHLY, CDR2 FYNNEI. The CDR3 consists of 12 residues. The V gene lost 6 bases and the J gene lost 8 bases, with 13 bases spanning the gap. The full variable domain, completed using reference TRBV2 and TRBJ1-2, is EPEVTQTPSHQVTQMGQEVILRCVPISNHLYFYWYRQILGQKVEFLVSFYNNEISEKSEIFDDQFSVERPDGSNFTLKIRSTKLEDSAMYFCASRMDSRGYTFGSGTRLTVV.